A selection of T cell receptor beta chains follows, all from one sample in a study of T cells in Graves' hyperthyroidism and ophthalmopathy. Each CDR3 protein gets one entry after TCRdb re-called the multiplex PCR reads with MiXCR. The repertoire consists of under 250,000 distinct CDR3 sequences, with around 25% occurring once and the leading ten covering roughly 35%. The sample comprised blood. These receptors came from a middle-aged woman with Graves' ophthalmopathy. Each CDR3 is given with its conserved first and last residue. Each record gives: J gene, V gene, clone size, D gene, CDR3 DNA, CDR3 protein. D genes are given only for firm matches. The size field is filled for only some rows; it gives once, few, many or a size class.

>TRBJ2-2|TRBV7-3|many|NA
TGTGCCAGCAGCTCTGAGGTAGCCGGGGAGCTGTTTTTT
CASSSEVAGELFF
>TRBJ1-1|TRBV30|many|NA
TGTGCCTGGAGTCCCACCAACACTGAAGCTTTCTTT
CAWSPTNTEAFF
>TRBJ2-7|TRBV4-1|many|NA
TGCGCCAGCAGCCAAGCCCCGGTCTACTACGAGCAGTACTTC
CASSQAPVYYEQYF
>TRBJ1-5|TRBV2|many|NA
TGTGCCAGCCTATTACAAGTTAATCAGCCCCAGCATTTT
CASLLQVNQPQHF
>TRBJ1-6|TRBV5-1|many|NA
TGCGCCAGCAGCTTGGACTCCGATTATAATTCACCCCTCCACTTT
CASSLDSDYNSPLHF
>TRBJ2-2|TRBV4-2|many|NA
TGTGCCAGCAGCCAAGAAACCAGGGGGAACACCGGGGAGCTGTTTTTT
CASSQETRGNTGELFF
>TRBJ2-5|TRBV13|NA|TRBD2
TGTGCCAGCGCTGGGACTAGCGGATACCAAGAGACCCAGTACTTC
CASAGTSGYQETQYF
>TRBJ2-5|TRBV12-3/TRBV12-4|many|NA
TGTGCCAGCAGTCCAGCTTCCGGGGACCAAGAGACCCAGTACTTC
CASSPASGDQETQYF
>TRBJ1-2|TRBV15|NA|TRBD1
TGTGCCACCAGCAGAGGGGGACAGGGGATCTATGGCTACACCTTC
CATSRGGQGIYGYTF
>TRBJ2-7|TRBV27|NA|NA
TGTGCCAGCAGTACCGCAACTGGGGCCTACGAGCAGTACTTC
CASSTATGAYEQYF
>TRBJ2-2|TRBV28|many|NA
TGTGCCAGCAGTTTACAAGTACGAACCGGGGAGCTGTTTTTT
CASSLQVRTGELFF
>TRBJ2-7|TRBV6-5|many|NA
TGTGCCAGCAGTTACGAAGTCCCCCTGGGGCAGTACTTC
CASSYEVPLGQYF
>TRBJ2-2|TRBV7-3|NA|TRBD1
TGTGCCAGCAGCTCCTTACAGGGGACCGGGGAGCTGTTTTTT
CASSSLQGTGELFF
>TRBJ2-7|TRBV4-1|few|NA
TGCGCCAGCAGCCAAGATCGGGTAGGGAACTCCTACGAGCAGTACTTC
CASSQDRVGNSYEQYF
>TRBJ1-1|TRBV6-5|many|NA
TGTGCCAGCAAATTCGCGAAGGCCACTGAAGCTTTCTTT
CASKFAKATEAFF
>TRBJ1-2|TRBV29-1|NA|TRBD1
TGCAGCACGGCACAGGGGGGCTATGGCTACATCTTC
CSTAQGGYGYIF
>TRBJ2-7|TRBV20-1|NA|NA
TGCAGTTCAGCAGGGCCCCACTCCTACGAGCAGTACTTC
CSSAGPHSYEQYF
>TRBJ1-2|TRBV6-1|once|NA
TGTGCCAGCAGCCCCATCGGTTACATCGTAGGCTACACCTTC
CASSPIGYIVGYTF
>TRBJ1-5|TRBV6-1|NA|NA
TGTGCCAGCAGCCCCTGGGACAACGATCAGCCCCAGCATTTT
CASSPWDNDQPQHF
>TRBJ2-7|TRBV28|many|NA
TGTGCCAGCAGTTTCGGCCTAACCAATACCTACGAGCAGTACTTC
CASSFGLTNTYEQYF
>TRBJ2-7|TRBV2|NA|NA
TGTGCCAGCAGTGAAGCCCCCGAGCAGTACTTC
CASSEAPEQYF
>TRBJ2-7|TRBV7-2|NA|NA
TGTGCCAGTAGGGGGGCTAGCCGATCCTACGAGCAGTACTTC
CASRGASRSYEQYF
>TRBJ1-2|TRBV29-1|many|TRBD1
TGCAGCGTGGGACGACAGGGGGCTAAGGGCTACACCTTC
CSVGRQGAKGYTF
>TRBJ2-6|TRBV19|many|TRBD1
TGTGCCAGTAGTGGCCAGGGGGCTGGGGCCAACGTCCTGACTTTC
CASSGQGAGANVLTF
>TRBJ1-3|TRBV27|many|NA
TGTGCCAGCAGGAGCATGGACAGACGGGGAGTTCCTGGAAACACCATATATTTT
CASRSMDRRGVPGNTIYF
>TRBJ2-7|TRBV29-1|many|TRBD2
TGCAGCGTTGCAGGGACTAGCGGGAGTTCCTACGAGCAGTACTTC
CSVAGTSGSSYEQYF
>TRBJ1-3|TRBV11-2|NA|NA
TGTGCCAGCAGCCCCACGCTGGGGAACTCTGGAAACACCATATATTTT
CASSPTLGNSGNTIYF
>TRBJ2-7|TRBV18|few|NA
TGTGCCAGCTCAGGAAACCCCGGACGGACGGAGAGCTCCTACGAGCAGTACTTC
CASSGNPGRTESSYEQYF